This T cell receptor (beta chain) is from a study of blood T cell repertoires in COVID-19 (TCRdb year 2020). Notes on the research overall: Collaborator samples came from the United States, Italy and Spain and covered acute and convalescent phases of COVID-19. The material from the prospective study consisted of cDNA or gDNA derived from T cells, B-cell-depleted T cells, or PBMCs. The repertoires were released in a freely available public database meant as a resource for research on the immune response to SARS-CoV-2. Samples came from the ongoing ImmuneRACE study (first 160 participants) plus 1,254 subjects from 6 global collaborators. HLA class I and class II types, where available, came from metadata supplied by the sample provider rather than from assay-based typing. Deeply sampled blood TCRbeta repertoires from subjects exposed to, actively infected with, or recovered from COVID-19 were included in the dataset. A de-identified subject ID, COVID-19 status, age in years and sex were almost always included in the sample metadata.

What the work shows at the level of the full study, not this receptor alone: Clinical and demographic metadata were provided uncurated, with the amount varying by source and participant.

This clone was counted only a few times. It has no known antigen specificity. Base qualities were left out, and no much larger clone turns up one base away. TCRbeta CDR3 regions were amplified from genomic DNA using the immunoSEQ Assay, a bias-controlled multiplex PCR. The paper's data handling went like this. The number of nucleated cells in each sample was estimated from the amplification of reference gene primers within the assay. To quantify the absolute abundance of each unique TCRbeta CDR3 rearrangement, sequence reads were collapsed and filtered. Productive Simpson clonality was computed per sample as the square root of Simpson's diversity index over productive rearrangements. As stored in TCRdb, this immuneACCESS dataset retains in-frame rearrangements with V and J assigned. A fraction of the clones does not appear; measured against another copy, unresolved V genes explain less than half of the discrepancy, and the remainder lacks a known reason. V and J calls and clone size are as listed in that table; D and trimming were resolved from the DNA. The sample data list 200,000 to 250,000 clones, and over 60% of these were observed just once. The ten largest clones represent around 5.8% of the sample.

Collaborating institutions collected whole blood in K2EDTA tubes following their own protocols. For TCRbeta analysis, collaborators shipped samples as frozen whole blood, isolated PBMCs, or DNA extracted from either of those sample types. Here V drops 6 bases and J drops 3 bases, and the junction holds 5 bases not matched to any gene. There are 13 amino acids in the CDR3, from cysteine to phenylalanine inclusive. The kept DNA is CDR3 alone, 39 bases in frame from the first base. Via the germline V gene, CDR1 is SGHRS and CDR2 YFSETQ. The specimen was peripheral blood. The origin of this receptor is a woman in her seventies with acute or convalescent COVID-19. The chain is encoded by TRBV5-1 joined to TRBJ1-2; 7 nucleotides in the junction match TRBD1. The CDR3 reads as follows: CASTQGTDYGYTF. The DNA sequence reads TGCGCCAGCACTCAAGGGACAGACTATGGCTACACCTTC.